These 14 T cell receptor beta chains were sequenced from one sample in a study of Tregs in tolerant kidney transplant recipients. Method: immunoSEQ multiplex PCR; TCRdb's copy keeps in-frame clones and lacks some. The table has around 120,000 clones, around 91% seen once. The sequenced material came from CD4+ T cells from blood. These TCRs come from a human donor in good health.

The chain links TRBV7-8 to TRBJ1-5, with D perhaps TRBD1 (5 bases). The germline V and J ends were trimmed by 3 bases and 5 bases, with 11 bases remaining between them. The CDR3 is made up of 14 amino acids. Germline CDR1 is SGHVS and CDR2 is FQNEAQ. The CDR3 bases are TGTGCCAGCAGCTTTGACAGATCTGATCAGCCCCAGCATTTT. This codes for CASSFDRSDQPQHF.

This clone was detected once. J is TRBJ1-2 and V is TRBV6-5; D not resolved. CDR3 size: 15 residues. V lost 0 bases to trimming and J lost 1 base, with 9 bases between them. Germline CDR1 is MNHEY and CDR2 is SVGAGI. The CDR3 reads CASSYSSTFNYGYTF. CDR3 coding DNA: TGTGCCAGCAGTTACTCGAGCACCTTTAACTATGGCTACACCTTC.

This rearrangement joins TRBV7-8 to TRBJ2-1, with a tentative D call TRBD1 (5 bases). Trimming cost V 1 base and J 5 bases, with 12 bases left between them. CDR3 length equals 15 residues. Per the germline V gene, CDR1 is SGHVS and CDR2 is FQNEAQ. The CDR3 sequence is CASSLGPGADNEQFF. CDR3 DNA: TGTGCCAGCAGCTTAGGACCTGGGGCGGACAATGAGCAGTTCTTC. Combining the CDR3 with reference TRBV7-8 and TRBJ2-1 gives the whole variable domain GAGVSQSPRYKVAKRGQDVALRCDPISGHVSLFWYQQALGQGPEFLTYFQNEAQLDKSGLPSDRFFAERPEGSVSTLKIQRTQQEDSAVYLCASSLGPGADNEQFFGPGTRLTVL.

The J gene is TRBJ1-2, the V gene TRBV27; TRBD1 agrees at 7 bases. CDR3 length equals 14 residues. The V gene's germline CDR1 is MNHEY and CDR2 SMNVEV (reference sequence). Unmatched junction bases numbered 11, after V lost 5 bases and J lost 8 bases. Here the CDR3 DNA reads TGTGCCAGCAGTCGGAACTCACAGGGGAAAGGCTACACCTTC. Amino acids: CASSRNSQGKGYTF.

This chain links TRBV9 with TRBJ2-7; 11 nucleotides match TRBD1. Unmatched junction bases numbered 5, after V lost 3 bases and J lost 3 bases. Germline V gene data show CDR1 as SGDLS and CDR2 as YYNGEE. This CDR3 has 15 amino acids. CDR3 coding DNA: TGTGCCAGCAGCGCCTGGGACAGGGGGTTCTACGAGCAGTACTTC. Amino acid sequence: CASSAWDRGFYEQYF.

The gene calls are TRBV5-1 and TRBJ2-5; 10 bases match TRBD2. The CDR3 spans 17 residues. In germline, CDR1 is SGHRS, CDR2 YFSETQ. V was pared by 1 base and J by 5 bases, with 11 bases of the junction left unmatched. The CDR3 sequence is CASSLNSGGRRGETQYF. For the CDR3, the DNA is TGCGCCAGCAGCTTGAATAGCGGGGGGCGCCGCGGGGAGACCCAGTACTTC.

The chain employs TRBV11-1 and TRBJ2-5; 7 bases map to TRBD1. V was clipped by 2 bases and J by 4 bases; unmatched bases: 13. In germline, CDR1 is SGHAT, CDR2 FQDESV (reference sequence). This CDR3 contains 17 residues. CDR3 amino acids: CASSLSRWGTESETQYF. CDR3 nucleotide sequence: TGTGCCAGCAGCTTAAGTCGGTGGGGGACAGAATCAGAGACCCAGTACTTC.

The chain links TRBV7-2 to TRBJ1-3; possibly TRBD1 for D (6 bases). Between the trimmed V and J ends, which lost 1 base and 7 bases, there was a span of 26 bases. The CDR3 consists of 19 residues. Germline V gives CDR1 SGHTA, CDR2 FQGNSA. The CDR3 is CASSLEIGGPLNFGNTIYF. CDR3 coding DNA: TGTGCCAGCAGCTTAGAGATCGGGGGGCCATTGAACTTTGGGAACACCATATATTTT.

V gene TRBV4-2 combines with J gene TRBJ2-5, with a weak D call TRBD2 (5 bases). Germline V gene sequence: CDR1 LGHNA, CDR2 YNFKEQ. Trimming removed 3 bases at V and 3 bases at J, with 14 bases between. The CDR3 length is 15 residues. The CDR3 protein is CASSQQASGKETQYF. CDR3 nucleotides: TGTGCCAGCAGCCAGCAAGCCAGCGGAAAAGAGACCCAGTACTTC.

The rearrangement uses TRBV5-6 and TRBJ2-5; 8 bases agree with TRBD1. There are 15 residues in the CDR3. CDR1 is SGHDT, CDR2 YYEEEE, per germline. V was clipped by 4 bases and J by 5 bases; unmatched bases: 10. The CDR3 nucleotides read TGTGCCAGCAGCACCTGGACAGGGAAAATCGAGACCCAGTACTTC. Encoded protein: CASSTWTGKIETQYF. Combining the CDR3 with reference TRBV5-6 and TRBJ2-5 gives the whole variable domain DAGVTQSPTHLIKTRGQQVTLRCSPKSGHDTVSWYQQALGQGPQFIFQYYEEEERQRGNFPDRFSGHQFPNYSSELNVNALLLGDSALYLCASSTWTGKIETQYFGPGTRLLVL.

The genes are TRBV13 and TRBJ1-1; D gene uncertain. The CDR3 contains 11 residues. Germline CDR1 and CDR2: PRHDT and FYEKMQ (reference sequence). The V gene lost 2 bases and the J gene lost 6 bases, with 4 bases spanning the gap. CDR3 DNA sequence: TGTGCCAGCAGCTTATATGCTGAAGCTTTCTTT. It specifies CASSLYAEAFF. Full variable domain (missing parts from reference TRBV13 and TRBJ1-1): AAGVIQSPRHLIKEKRETATLKCYPIPRHDTVYWYQQGPGQDPQFLISFYEKMQSDKGSIPDRFSAQQFSDYHSELNMSSLELGDSALYFCASSLYAEAFFGQGTRLTVV.

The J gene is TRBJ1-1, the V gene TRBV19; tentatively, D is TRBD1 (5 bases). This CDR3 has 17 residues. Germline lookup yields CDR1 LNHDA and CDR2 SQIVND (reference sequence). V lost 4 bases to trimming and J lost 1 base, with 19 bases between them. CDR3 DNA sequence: TGTGCCAGTAGTACGCAGGGTCTTCCCCTGGGGAACACTGAAGCTTTCTTT. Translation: CASSTQGLPLGNTEAFF.

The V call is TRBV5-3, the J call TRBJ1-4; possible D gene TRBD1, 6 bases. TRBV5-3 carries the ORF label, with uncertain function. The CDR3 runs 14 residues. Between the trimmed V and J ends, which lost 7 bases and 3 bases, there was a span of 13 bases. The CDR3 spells CARETGRANEKLFF. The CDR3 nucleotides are TGTGCCAGAGAAACAGGGAGGGCTAATGAAAAACTGTTTTTT.

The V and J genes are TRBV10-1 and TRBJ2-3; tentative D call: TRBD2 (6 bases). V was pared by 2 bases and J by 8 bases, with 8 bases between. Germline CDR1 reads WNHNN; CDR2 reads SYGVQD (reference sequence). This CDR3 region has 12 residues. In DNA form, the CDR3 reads TGCGCCAGCAGTGAGCCCGGGGGTACGCAGTATTTT. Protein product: CASSEPGGTQYF.